Listed below are T cell receptor beta chains from one sample, sequenced in a study of blood T cell repertoires in COVID-19. TCRdb's table, derived via immunoSEQ multiplex PCR, lists solely in-frame clones and lacks some. The sample yields about 140,000 clones, about 88% seen once. The sample consisted of peripheral blood. The receptors here all came from a human donor in a cohort sampled during active COVID-19. The CDR3 runs from the conserved cysteine through the conserved F or W. A D gene is named only where the DNA matches it firmly. Size values are once, few and many counts, or a class for expanded clones, and some rows have none.

>few|TRBV6-6|TRBJ1-1|TRBD1
CASRLDRAEAFF
TGTGCCAGCAGGCTGGACAGGGCTGAAGCTTTCTTT
>.|TRBV6-4|TRBJ2-3|TRBD2
CASSDLAGSDTQYF
TGTGCCAGCAGTGACCTAGCGGGGTCAGATACGCAGTATTTT
>.|TRBV7-3|TRBJ2-3|.
CASSPGQFDTDTQYF
TGTGCCAGCAGCCCAGGACAGTTCGACACAGATACGCAGTATTTT
>.|TRBV5-4|TRBJ2-3|TRBD2
CASSPGGASDTQYF
TGTGCCAGCAGCCCCGGGGGGGCAAGTGATACGCAGTATTTT
>few|TRBV14|TRBJ1-5|.
CASSSPGQPQHF
TGTGCCAGCAGCTCGCCGGGTCAGCCCCAGCATTTT
>.|TRBV5-4|TRBJ2-3|.
CASSFGGTQYF
TGTGCCAGCAGCTTTGGGGGGACGCAGTATTTT
>once|TRBV9|TRBJ2-2|.
CASSEGGTNPNTGELFF
TGTGCCAGCAGCGAGGGGGGGACAAATCCGAACACCGGGGAGCTGTTTTTT
>.|TRBV18|TRBJ2-7|.
CASSGGGTGGLAGFSYEQYF
TGTGCCAGCTCCGGGGGGGGGACAGGAGGCCTAGCGGGATTCTCCTACGAGCAGTACTTC
>.|TRBV25-1|TRBJ1-1|TRBD1
CASSAYRGENTEAFF
TGTGCCAGCAGTGCTTACAGGGGGGAGAACACTGAAGCTTTCTTT
>.|TRBV11-1|TRBJ1-1|.
CASSLTGRGISEAFF
TGTGCCAGCAGCTTAACAGGGAGAGGAATAAGTGAAGCTTTCTTT
>.|TRBV7-3|TRBJ2-2|.
CASSLDTGYTGELFF
TGTGCCAGCAGCTTGGACACAGGTTATACCGGGGAGCTGTTTTTT
>.|TRBV7-6|TRBJ1-3|.
CASSLVGLNWDTIYF
TGTGCCAGCAGCTTAGTTGGGCTTAATTGGGACACCATATATTTT
>.|TRBV21-1|TRBJ2-3|.
CASSKYSAGGTDTQYF
TGTGCCAGCAGCAAATATTCAGCGGGGGGCACAGATACGCAGTATTTT
>.|TRBV5-4|TRBJ1-1|.
CASSLVPDSHTEAFF
TGTGCCAGCAGCTTGGTACCGGACAGTCACACTGAAGCTTTCTTT
>.|TRBV5-1|TRBJ2-1|TRBD2
CASSPGTSGRNEQFF
TGCGCCAGCAGCCCCGGGACTAGCGGGAGAAATGAGCAGTTCTTC
>.|TRBV7-2|TRBJ2-5|.
CASTGQYQETQYF
TGTGCCAGCACAGGACAGTACCAAGAGACCCAGTACTTC
>.|TRBV5-5|TRBJ1-2|.
CASSLLGLPGYGYTF
TGTGCCAGCAGCTTGTTGGGCCTACCTGGCTATGGCTACACCTTC
>few|TRBV5-1|TRBJ2-2|.
CASSLRPPSEKITGELFF
TGCGCCAGCAGCTTGCGCCCCCCTAGCGAGAAGATCACCGGGGAGCTGTTTTTT
>.|TRBV13|TRBJ1-2|.
CASSSTLFYGYTF
TGTGCCAGCAGCTCCACACTATTCTATGGCTACACCTTC
>.|TRBV9|TRBJ1-2|.
CASSVSGVDGYTF
TGTGCCAGCAGCGTATCAGGGGTGGATGGCTACACCTTC
>.|TRBV2|TRBJ1-1|.
CASTQMGGGTEAFF
TGTGCCAGCACTCAGATGGGAGGGGGCACTGAAGCTTTCTTT
>.|TRBV5-1|TRBJ2-7|TRBD2
CASSLVTSTVYEQYF
TGCGCCAGCAGCTTGGTGACTAGCACTGTCTACGAGCAGTACTTC
>once|TRBV30|TRBJ2-1|.
CAWSVRASVEQFF
TGTGCCTGGAGTGTACGGGCTAGCGTAGAGCAGTTCTTC
>.|TRBV11-2|TRBJ2-3|.
CASSPVTGGTDTQYF
TGTGCCAGCAGCCCCGTTACGGGGGGCACAGATACGCAGTATTTT
>.|TRBV27|TRBJ1-6|TRBD1
CASSFTGVNSPLHF
TGTGCCAGCAGTTTTACAGGGGTTAATTCACCCCTCCACTTT
>once|TRBV7-8|TRBJ2-2|TRBD2
CASSPQEAGALTGELFF
TGTGCCAGCAGCCCCCAGGAAGCGGGGGCCCTTACCGGGGAGCTGTTTTTT
>.|TRBV28|TRBJ2-2|.
CASSTFAGPDTGELFF
TGTGCCAGCAGTACCTTCGCAGGGCCAGACACCGGGGAGCTGTTTTTT
>.|TRBV28|TRBJ2-7|TRBD2
CASSLLGGEYEQYF
TGTGCCAGCAGTTTATTGGGAGGGGAGTACGAGCAGTACTTC
>.|TRBV19|TRBJ2-1|TRBD2
CASSILLAGYTYNEQFF
TGTGCCAGTAGTATTTTGCTAGCGGGGTACACGTACAATGAGCAGTTCTTC
>.|TRBV28|TRBJ1-6|.
CASHNRLENSPLHF
TGTGCCAGCCACAACAGGTTGGAGAATTCACCCCTCCACTTT
>.|TRBV11-2|TRBJ2-5|.
CASSFLKTQYF
TGTGCCAGCAGCTTCTTAAAGACCCAGTACTTC
>.|TRBV5-1|TRBJ2-3|.
CASSSGSSTDTQYF
TGCGCCAGCAGCTCAGGGTCAAGCACAGATACGCAGTATTTT
>.|TRBV7-9|TRBJ1-1|.
CASSSKDRNTEAFF
TGTGCCAGCAGCTCCAAGGACAGGAACACTGAAGCTTTCTTT
>.|TRBV6-5|TRBJ1-1|.
CASSPDTMNTEAFF
TGTGCCAGCAGTCCAGACACCATGAACACTGAAGCTTTCTTT
>few|TRBV15|TRBJ2-3|TRBD2
CATSAAGGPDTQYF
TGTGCCACCAGCGCAGCGGGAGGGCCAGATACGCAGTATTTT
>.|TRBV25-1|TRBJ2-3|TRBD2
CASSEGLAYTDTQYF
TGTGCCAGCAGTGAGGGACTAGCTTACACAGATACGCAGTATTTT
>.|TRBV19|TRBJ2-4|TRBD1
CASTTMTGKSDKNIQYF
TGTGCCAGTACCACTATGACAGGGAAAAGTGACAAAAACATTCAGTACTTC
>.|TRBV4-1|TRBJ2-2|TRBD2
CASSFRTSGISGELFF
TGCGCCAGCAGCTTCAGGACTAGCGGTATTTCCGGGGAGCTGTTTTTT
>.|TRBV5-4|TRBJ1-6|TRBD1
CASSSQGRNSPLHF
TGTGCCAGCAGCTCACAGGGGAGAAATTCACCCCTCCACTTT
>.|TRBV6-7|TRBJ2-1|TRBD2
CARRGERSYNEQFF
TGTGCCAGACGGGGGGAGCGTTCCTACAATGAGCAGTTCTTC
>few|TRBV5-8|TRBJ1-2|.
CASNPGESYGYTF
TGTGCCAGCAACCCCGGGGAGTCCTATGGCTACACCTTC
>.|TRBV30|TRBJ1-2|.
CAWSGASTNYGYTF
TGTGCCTGGAGTGGGGCCAGTACTAACTATGGCTACACCTTC
>.|TRBV4-1|TRBJ2-1|TRBD1
CASSHAQGSEQFF
TGCGCCAGCAGCCACGCACAGGGGAGTGAGCAGTTCTTC
>.|TRBV2|TRBJ2-7|.
CASSEDKAGYYEQYF
TGTGCCAGCAGTGAGGATAAGGCAGGGTACTACGAGCAGTACTTC
>.|TRBV28|TRBJ1-4|TRBD1
CASRGQGWKLFF
TGTGCCTCACGGGGACAGGGCTGGAAACTGTTTTTT
>.|TRBV10-1|TRBJ2-3|TRBD2
CASSEPSGTSGGGTDTQYF
TGCGCCAGCAGTGAGCCCTCCGGGACTAGCGGGGGGGGCACAGATACGCAGTATTTT
>.|TRBV12-3/TRBV12-4|TRBJ2-5|.
CASTLGGAQYF
TGTGCCAGCACCCTTGGCGGGGCGCAGTACTTC
>.|TRBV10-1|TRBJ2-7|.
CASSEAGAYEQYF
TGCGCCAGCAGTGAGGCAGGGGCCTACGAGCAGTACTTC
>.|TRBV5-1|TRBJ2-5|.
CASSQGIQETQYF
TGCGCCAGCAGCCAGGGGATCCAAGAGACCCAGTACTTC
>.|TRBV20-1|TRBJ1-4|.
CSASRQRHEKLFF
TGCAGTGCTAGTCGCCAGAGGCATGAAAAACTGTTTTTT
>.|TRBV5-1|TRBJ2-7|.
CASSYKEGAHEQYF
TGCGCCAGCAGCTATAAGGAGGGGGCTCACGAGCAGTACTTC
>.|TRBV6-1|TRBJ2-5|.
CASSEYISGGQETQYF
TGTGCCAGCAGTGAATATATTTCCGGCGGCCAAGAGACCCAGTACTTC
>.|TRBV7-2|TRBJ1-6|.
CASRSTGSNSPLHF
TGTGCCAGCAGATCCACGGGGTCTAATTCACCCCTCCACTTT
>.|TRBV7-9|TRBJ2-3|.
CASSFGQDTQYF
TGTGCCAGCAGCTTTGGACAAGATACGCAGTATTTT
>.|TRBV2|TRBJ2-7|.
CASSHRVLDEQYF
TGTGCCAGCAGCCACAGGGTTCTGGACGAGCAGTACTTC